One and the same sample provided the 26 T cell receptor beta chains below, sequenced in a study of blood T cell repertoires in COVID-19 (dated by TCRdb to about 2020). The library was generated by the immunoSEQ multiplex PCR assay. Not all clones reach the TCRdb copy of this immuneACCESS table, which keeps in-frame sequences only. Checked studies attribute under half of the gap to unresolved V genes and leave the rest unexplained. The sample table holds fewer than 300,000 clones, of which about 93% were seen once. The ten largest clones represent about 1.1% of the sample. Input material: PBMCs or T cells enriched from blood (not recorded which). These receptors originate from a woman aged 25 to 39 who had recovered from COVID-19.

The rearrangement joins TRBV5-1 to TRBJ2-1; D remains unclear. Germline assignment: CDR1 SGHRS and CDR2 YFSETQ. The CDR3 sequence is 16 residues long. V lost 0 bases to trimming and J lost 0 bases, with 10 bases between them. This CDR3 reads CASSLVQVSSYNEQFF. DNA of the CDR3: TGCGCCAGCAGCTTGGTCCAGGTATCCTCCTACAATGAGCAGTTCTTC.

This clone was seen repeatedly, ten times or more. The chain is built from TRBV7-9 and TRBJ1-5, with D possibly TRBD1 on 5 matching bases. Germline CDR1 and CDR2: SEHNR and FQNEAQ (reference sequence). Trimming stripped 0 bases from V and 1 base from J, with 19 bases between. The CDR3 length is 19 residues. CDR3 DNA: TGTGCCAGCAGCTTAGCGCAGAAGGGGCTTTGGAAGAGCAATCAGCCCCAGCATTTT. Protein: CASSLAQKGLWKSNQPQHF. The full variable domain, with the rest looked up from reference TRBV7-9 and TRBJ1-5, is DTGVSQNPRHKITKRGQNVTFRCDPISEHNRLYWYRQTLGQGPEFLTYFQNEAQLEKSRLLSDRFSAERPKGSFSTLEIQRTEQGDSAMYLCASSLAQKGLWKSNQPQHFGDGTRLSIL.

The rearrangement joins TRBV5-5 to TRBJ2-1, with 8 bases matching TRBD2. Germline V lookup: CDR1 SGHKS, CDR2 YYEKEE (reference sequence). This CDR3 has 16 amino acids. Trimming took 0 bases from V and 8 from J; bases not matched to a gene: 10. CDR3 bases: TGTGCCAGCAGCTTGGTTTTTGCGGGAGGTCGCGATGAGCAGTTCTTC. This encodes CASSLVFAGGRDEQFF.

V gene TRBV11-2 combines with J gene TRBJ2-7; D unresolved. Germline-derived CDR1 and CDR2 are SGHAT and FQNNGV. The CDR3 has 14 residues. V was clipped by 3 bases and J by 0 bases, with 9 bases between them. The CDR3 DNA reads as TGTGCCAGCAGCTTGGGCAGTTACTCCTACGAGCAGTACTTC. Translated, it gives CASSLGSYSYEQYF.

CDR3 sequence (DNA): TGTGCCAGTAGTCCGCACCGGGTCAGCGGCAATCAGCCCCAGCATTTT. It is translated as CASSPHRVSGNQPQHF. The V gene is TRBV19, the J gene TRBJ1-5; D unresolved. V lost 5 bases, J lost 2 bases, and 16 bases lay in between. The CDR3 extends over 16 amino acids. CDR1 LNHDA and CDR2 SQIVND come from the germline V gene (reference sequence). The full variable domain, rest sourced from reference TRBV19 and TRBJ1-5, is DGGITQSPKYLFRKEGQNVTLSCEQNLNHDAMYWYRQDPGQGLRLIYYSQIVNDFQKGDIAEGYSVSREKKESFPLTVTSAQKNPTAFYLCASSPHRVSGNQPQHFGDGTRLSIL.

For the CDR3, the DNA is TGTGCCAGCAGCGCAACATCGGGACTTAGGAACACTGAAGCTTTCTTT. Residues: CASSATSGLRNTEAFF. This rearrangement joins TRBV5-4 to TRBJ1-1, with D perhaps TRBD1 (5 bases). The ends were cut back, 4 bases at V and 1 base at J, with 17 bases in the middle. The CDR3 sequence is 16 residues long. Germline-derived CDR1 and CDR2 are SGHNT and YYREEE (reference sequence).

This clone was found a few times. A junction boundary mismatches the germline segment, possibly from a read error. The CDR3 sequence: CASSLEGASGRVLF. For the CDR3, the DNA is TGTGCCAGCAGCTTGGAGGGGGCTAGCGGGAGGGTTCTTTTC. This rearrangement joins TRBV5-5 to TRBJ2-7; 12 bases fit TRBD2. CDR3 length: 14 residues. Germline V gene lookup returns CDR1 SGHKS and CDR2 YYEKEE (reference sequence).

Remarks on this clone: A junction boundary mismatches the germline segment, possibly from a read error. This rearrangement joins TRBV25-1 to TRBJ2-7; perhaps TRBD2 as D (6 bases). Germline assignment: CDR1 MGHDK and CDR2 SYGVNS. This CDR3 contains 13 residues. Written as DNA, the CDR3 is TGTGCCAGCAGTGAATCACATCAGGGAGGTTGGGACTTC. Translating gives CASSESHQGGWDF.

In this sample, this clone turned up once. The rearrangement joins TRBV5-4 to TRBJ1-1; 10 bases match TRBD1. This CDR3 has 15 residues. Germline values: CDR1 SGHNT, CDR2 YYREEE (reference sequence). V trimming: 4 bases; J trimming: 11 bases; junction bases outside the gene matches: 14. CDR3 residues: CASSRTRSTGGRAFF. CDR3 DNA sequence: TGTGCCAGCAGCCGAACAAGGTCGACAGGGGGCAGGGCTTTCTTT.

The chain joins TRBV6-1 to TRBJ1-5, with D maybe TRBD1 (6 bases). The CDR3 loop spans 15 amino acids. V lost 1 base and J 7 bases, leaving 14 bases between the germline ends. Germline V gene data show CDR1 as MNHNS and CDR2 as SASEGT. CDR3 region: CASSEVTTGSQPQHF. For the CDR3, the DNA is TGTGCCAGCAGTGAAGTTACGACAGGTTCCCAGCCCCAGCATTTT.

V is TRBV19 and J is TRBJ2-1, with D possibly being TRBD2 (6 bases). Germline V gene sequence: CDR1 LNHDA, CDR2 SQIVND (reference sequence). The CDR3 consists of 13 residues. V shed 4 bases and J shed 13 bases, with 17 bases lying between them. The CDR3 DNA reads TGTGCCAGTAGTACGGGGGTGTGGGACTCTCAGTTCTTC. It translates to CASSTGVWDSQFF.

V usage is TRBV4-2 and J usage is TRBJ2-3; D is perhaps TRBD2 (6 bases). Germline V gives CDR1 LGHNA, CDR2 YNFKEQ. Trimming took 4 bases from V and 0 from J, leaving 11 bases between them. The CDR3 has 15 amino acids. CDR3 protein: CASSLGTSSTDTQYF. DNA for the CDR3: TGTGCCAGCAGCCTGGGGACTTCTAGCACAGATACGCAGTATTTT.

The chain is built from TRBV28 and TRBJ1-5; a weak D match, TRBD1 (5 bases). Trimming left V 3 bases short and J 2 bases short, with 14 bases between. The CDR3 is 16 residues long. Germline-derived CDR1 and CDR2 are MDHEN and SYDVKM. As DNA, the CDR3 is TGTGCCAGCAGTTTTTCTCCAGGGCGCCGCAATCAGCCCCAGCATTTT. This translates into CASSFSPGRRNQPQHF. The full variable domain, with the rest looked up from reference TRBV28 and TRBJ1-5, is DVKVTQSSRYLVKRTGEKVFLECVQDMDHENMFWYRQDPGLGLRLIYFSYDVKMKEKGDIPEGYSVSREKKERFSLILESASTNQTSMYLCASSFSPGRRNQPQHFGDGTRLSIL.

The chain uses TRBV28 and TRBJ1-2; weak D call: TRBD1 (6 bases). Germline-derived CDR1 and CDR2 are MDHEN and SYDVKM. Trimming shortened V by 6 bases and J by 3 bases, and 11 bases separated the two germline ends. The CDR3 is made up of 13 amino acids. In DNA, the CDR3 is TGTGCCAGCAGAGGGGACACTTACTATGGCTACACCTTC. Protein product: CASRGDTYYGYTF.

The chain uses TRBV2 and TRBJ1-2, with D tentatively TRBD1 (5 bases). The V end was cut by 2 bases, the J end by 4 bases, with 14 bases between. In germline, CDR1 is SNHLY, CDR2 FYNNEI. The CDR3 sequence is 15 residues long. Written as DNA, the CDR3 is TGTGCCAGCAGTGAAATGGGGCTTAAGCTCTATGGCTACACCTTC. Translation gives CASSEMGLKLYGYTF.

This chain joins TRBV5-5 and TRBJ1-1, with 9 nucleotides matching TRBD1. With 4 bases clipped from V and 4 bases from J, the junction kept 11 bases outside the gene matches. CDR1 and CDR2 (germline): SGHKS, YYEKEE (reference sequence). The CDR3 covers 16 residues. For the CDR3, the DNA is TGTGCCAGCAGCCCCGGGACAGGGACGCGGGGCACTGAAGCTTTCTTT. Translation: CASSPGTGTRGTEAFF.

This clone was seen a handful of times. The chain recombines TRBV18 with TRBJ2-7; TRBD1 is a possible D gene (6 bases). With 4 bases removed from V and 5 bases from J, the gap between germline ends came to 15 bases. This CDR3 contains 14 residues. Germline V gives CDR1 KGHSH, CDR2 LQKENI. The CDR3 region is CASSLRTGFDEQYF. DNA for the CDR3: TGTGCCAGCTCACTCAGAACAGGGTTCGACGAGCAGTACTTC.

The chain recombines TRBV30 with TRBJ2-7, with D possibly matching TRBD2 (5 bases). Looked up from germline, CDR1 is GTSNPN and CDR2 is SVGIG (reference sequence). The CDR3 has 13 amino acids. V was pared by 2 bases and J by 3 bases, with 11 bases between. Written as DNA, the CDR3 is TGTGCCTGGAGTAGAGGGTTTCTCTACGAGCAGTACTTC. It translates to CAWSRGFLYEQYF. Together with reference TRBV30 and TRBJ2-7, the CDR3 gives the full variable domain: SQTIHQWPATLVQPVGSPLSLECTVEGTSNPNLYWYRQAAGRGLQLLFYSVGIGQISSEVPQNLSASRPQDRQFILSSKKLLLSDSGFYLCAWSRGFLYEQYFGPGTRLTVT.

The chain couples TRBV19 to TRBJ2-2; no firm D call. The ends were cut back, 4 bases at V and 0 bases at J, with 12 bases in the middle. The CDR3 is 16 residues long. Germline values: CDR1 LNHDA, CDR2 SQIVND (reference sequence). CDR3 sequence: CASSKLVHPNTGELFF. Written as DNA, the CDR3 is TGTGCCAGTAGTAAACTGGTCCACCCGAACACCGGGGAGCTGTTTTTT.

This clone is a singleton in its sample. The chain carries TRBV5-1 and TRBJ2-7, with 7 bases lining up with TRBD2. Unmatched junction bases numbered 13, after V lost 4 bases and J lost 3 bases. This CDR3 region has 16 residues. Germline CDR1 is SGHRS and CDR2 is YFSETQ. CDR3 region: CASSRDPGLQIYEQYF. CDR3 nucleotides: TGCGCCAGCAGCAGGGACCCGGGACTACAAATCTACGAGCAGTACTTC.

Turning to this clone: Distinct nucleotide sequences in the sample also encode this CDR3. The V call is TRBV6-4, the J call TRBJ2-3; a possible D gene is TRBD2 (5 bases). Between the trimmed V and J ends, which lost 0 bases and 0 bases, there was a span of 7 bases. Germline loops: CDR1 MRHNA, CDR2 SNTAGT. The CDR3 length is 15 residues. The CDR3 is CASSDSAGSTDTQYF. The DNA of the CDR3 is TGTGCCAGCAGTGACTCTGCGGGCAGCACAGATACGCAGTATTTT.

This clone was observed once. V usage is TRBV10-2 and J usage is TRBJ2-7, with D possibly TRBD2 on 6 matching bases. Germline assignment: CDR1 WSHSY and CDR2 SAAADI. CDR3 length equals 15 residues. Trimming removed 4 bases at V and 2 bases at J, with 15 bases between. This CDR3 reads CASSALGGPPYEQYF. For the CDR3, the DNA is TGCGCCAGCAGTGCTTTGGGAGGACCACCCTACGAGCAGTACTTC.

This clone occurred a few times. This chain joins TRBV6-2 or TRBV6-3 and TRBJ1-1; tentative D call: TRBD1 (6 bases). There are 16 residues in the CDR3. Between the trimmed V and J ends, which lost 5 bases and 5 bases, there was a span of 21 bases. Germline values: CDR1 MNHEY, CDR2 SVGEGT. CDR3 in amino acids: CASSGPGGYLGTEAFF. The CDR3 nucleotides are TGTGCCAGCAGTGGCCCGGGGGGCTATTTGGGGACTGAAGCTTTCTTT.

The V call is TRBV25-1, the J call TRBJ1-4; 8 bases line up with TRBD1. Germline V gives CDR1 MGHDK, CDR2 SYGVNS. V lost 3 bases and J lost 10; bases outside the gene matches: 10. The CDR3 runs 15 residues. CDR3 amino acids: CASSESTGGSGKLFF. CDR3 DNA: TGTGCCAGCAGTGAGAGTACAGGGGGGTCCGGAAAACTGTTTTTT. The full variable domain, with the rest looked up from reference TRBV25-1 and TRBJ1-4, is EADIYQTPRYLVIGTGKKITLECSQTMGHDKMYWYQQDPGMELHLIHYSYGVNSTEKGDLSSESTVSRIRTEHFPLTLESARPSHTSQYLCASSESTGGSGKLFFGSGTQLSVL.

This clone came up once. V usage is TRBV9 and J usage is TRBJ1-6, with D perhaps TRBD1 (5 bases). Germline V gene lookup returns CDR1 SGDLS and CDR2 YYNGEE. CDR3 length equals 15 residues. V lost 1 base, J lost 5 bases, and 10 bases lay in between. The CDR3, as DNA: TGTGCCAGCAGCGTAATGGAGACAGATAATTCACCCCTCCACTTT. Protein sequence: CASSVMETDNSPLHF.

The genes are TRBV19 and TRBJ1-1; 11 bases fit TRBD1. There are 14 residues in the CDR3. The J segment lost 10 bases and the V segment lost 5 bases, leaving 9 bases of the junction unmatched. Looked up from germline, CDR1 is LNHDA and CDR2 is SQIVND (reference sequence). CDR3 DNA sequence: TGTGCCAGTAGTCAGTCGGACAGGGGGCGGATAGCTTTCTTT. Its translation: CASSQSDRGRIAFF.